This note documents a single TCR beta chain sequence. The CDR3 loop spans 15 amino acids. Germline CDR1 SGHAT, CDR2 FQNNGV. V dropped 5 bases and J dropped 4; count of bases not matched to a gene: 7. This sample was included in a study of blood T cell repertoires in COVID-19. Study-level information: Sample material is recorded as cDNA or gDNA derived from T cells, B-cell-depleted T cells, or PBMCs.

This table comes from immunoSEQ multiplex PCR, and its TCRdb copy is limited to in-frame clones, with some not included. The table includes about 270,000 clones, 85% to 90% detected once. The sequence came from a woman aged 30 to 39 with acute COVID-19. Sequencing used PBMCs or T cells enriched from blood (not recorded which). The chain joins TRBV11-2 to TRBJ2-3, with TRBD2 identical over 9 bases. CDR3 nucleotide sequence: TGTGCCAGCAGCCATAGCGGGAGTAGCGCAGATACGCAGTATTTT. This sequence encodes CASSHSGSSADTQYF.